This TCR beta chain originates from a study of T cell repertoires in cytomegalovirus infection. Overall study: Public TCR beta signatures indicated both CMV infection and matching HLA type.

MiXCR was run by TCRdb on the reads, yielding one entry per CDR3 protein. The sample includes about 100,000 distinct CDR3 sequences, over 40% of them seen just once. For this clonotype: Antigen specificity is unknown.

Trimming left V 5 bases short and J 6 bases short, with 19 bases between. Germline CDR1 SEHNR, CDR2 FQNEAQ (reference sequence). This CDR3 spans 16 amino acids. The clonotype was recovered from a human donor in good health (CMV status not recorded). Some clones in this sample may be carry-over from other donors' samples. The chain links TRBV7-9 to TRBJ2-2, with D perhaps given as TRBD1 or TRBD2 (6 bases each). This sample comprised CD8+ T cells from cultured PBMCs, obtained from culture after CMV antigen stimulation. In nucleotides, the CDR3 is TGTGCCAGCAGCGGATGGGAACAGGGACTCCCCGGGGAGCTGTTTTTT. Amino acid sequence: CASSGWEQGLPGELFF.